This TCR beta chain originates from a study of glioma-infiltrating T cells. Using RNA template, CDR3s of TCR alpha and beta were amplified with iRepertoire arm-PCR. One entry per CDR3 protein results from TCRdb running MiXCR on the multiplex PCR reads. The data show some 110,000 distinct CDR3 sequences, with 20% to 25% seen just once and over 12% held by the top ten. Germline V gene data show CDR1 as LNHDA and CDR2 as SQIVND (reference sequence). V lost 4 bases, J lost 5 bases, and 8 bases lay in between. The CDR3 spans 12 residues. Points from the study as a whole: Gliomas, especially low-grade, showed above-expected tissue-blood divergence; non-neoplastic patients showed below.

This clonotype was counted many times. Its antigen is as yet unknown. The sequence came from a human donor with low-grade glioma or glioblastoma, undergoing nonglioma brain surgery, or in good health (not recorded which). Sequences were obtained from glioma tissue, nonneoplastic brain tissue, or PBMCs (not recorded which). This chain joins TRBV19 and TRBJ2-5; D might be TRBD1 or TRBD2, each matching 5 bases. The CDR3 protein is CASSRGLETQYF. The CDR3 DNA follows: TGTGCCAGTAGTAGGGGGTTGGAGACCCAGTACTTC.